The next 26 T cell receptor beta chains were all read from a single sample in a study of blood T cell repertoires in COVID-19. The table came from immunoSEQ multiplex PCR; TCRdb's copy has only in-frame clones and leaves some out. The sample comprises around 230,000 clones, around 83% of which are singletons, and roughly an eighth rests with the top ten. The sequenced sample was peripheral blood. The receptor source for this set is a woman aged 55-70 years with active or convalescent COVID-19.

The chain carries TRBV7-2 and TRBJ2-5, with TRBD2 matching over 8 bases. V was clipped by 2 bases and J by 2 bases; unmatched bases: 1. The CDR3 length is 14 residues. Germline-derived CDR1 and CDR2 are SGHTA and FQGNSA. The CDR3 loop is CASSLLAGQETQYF. The CDR3 region has the DNA TGTGCCAGCAGCTTATTAGCGGGGCAAGAGACCCAGTACTTC.

V usage is TRBV7-2 and J usage is TRBJ2-7; 7 positions agree with TRBD1. This CDR3 region has 14 residues. Per the germline V gene, CDR1 is SGHTA and CDR2 is FQGNSA. Losses at the gene ends were 9 bases for V and 2 bases for J; bases not matched to a gene: 10. This chain's CDR3 is CASAPWGQTYEQYF. The CDR3 DNA reads as TGTGCCAGTGCACCTTGGGGACAGACCTACGAGCAGTACTTC.

The chain joins TRBV5-1 to TRBJ1-2; 10 bases are shared with TRBD1. J gave up 7 bases and V 4 bases, and 7 bases lay outside the gene matches. Germline CDR1 reads SGHRS; CDR2 reads YFSETQ. This CDR3 spans 14 amino acids. Written as DNA, the CDR3 is TGCGCCAGCAGCCCAGGACAGGGGGTGGTTGGCTACACCTTC. It specifies CASSPGQGVVGYTF. Supplemented by reference TRBV5-1 and TRBJ1-2, the full variable domain reads KAGVTQTPRYLIKTRGQQVTLSCSPISGHRSVSWYQQTPGQGLQFLFEYFSETQRNKGNFPGRFSGRQFSNSRSEMNVSTLELGDSALYLCASSPGQGVVGYTFGSGTRLTVV.

V gene TRBV7-9 combines with J gene TRBJ1-2; 9 bases are shared with TRBD1. After removal of 3 bases from V and 3 bases from J, the junction contained 2 bases not matched to a gene. In germline, CDR1 is SEHNR, CDR2 FQNEAQ (reference sequence). This CDR3 spans 14 amino acids. The CDR3 DNA is TGTGCCAGCAGCTTGGGACAGGGCGACTATGGCTACACCTTC. Translation: CASSLGQGDYGYTF.

As regards this clone: At one end the junction does not follow the germline gene, possibly because of a read error. J is TRBJ2-1 and V is TRBV5-1; 11 bases match TRBD2. Germline V gives CDR1 SGHRS, CDR2 YFSETQ. There are 14 residues in the CDR3. In nucleotides, the CDR3 is TGCGCCAGCAGCTCCAGTGGTAGCGGGGGGGAGCGGTTCTTC. It is translated as CASSSSGSGGERFF.

Note on this clone: Additional DNA sequences in this sample encode the identical CDR3. The chain carries TRBV2 and TRBJ1-6; no clear D. V shed 3 bases and J shed 0 bases, with 6 bases lying between them. This CDR3 region has 15 residues. CDR1 and CDR2 from the germline V gene are SNHLY and FYNNEI. The CDR3 DNA follows: TGTGCCAGCAGTGATCGCAGCTCCTATAATTCACCCCTCCACTTT. This gives the protein CASSDRSSYNSPLHF.

The chain carries TRBV20-1 and TRBJ1-1; no reliable D call. The CDR3 runs 11 residues. Germline V lookup: CDR1 DFQATT, CDR2 SNEGSKA (reference sequence). The CDR3 here is CAAPHNTEAFF. CDR3 nucleotide sequence: TGCGCCGCCCCACACAACACTGAAGCTTTCTTT.

The rearrangement uses TRBV5-6 and TRBJ1-3; 7 nucleotides line up with TRBD1. With 4 bases clipped from V and 2 bases from J, the junction kept 6 bases outside the gene matches. The CDR3 loop spans 15 amino acids. Germline CDR1 and CDR2: SGHDT and YYEEEE. CDR3 DNA sequence: TGTGCCAGCAGCACACAGGGGTTTACTGGAAACACCATATATTTT. Its translation: CASSTQGFTGNTIYF.

This chain links TRBV4-3 with TRBJ1-1, with D possibly TRBD1 on 5 matching bases. CDR1 is LGHNA, CDR2 YSLEER, per germline. This CDR3 contains 15 residues. V lost 3 bases and J 7 bases, leaving 18 bases between the germline ends. CDR3 in amino acids: CASSHSPGQGYEAFF. The DNA for the CDR3 is TGCGCCAGCAGCCACTCCCCAGGGCAGGGTTATGAAGCTTTCTTT.

This chain links TRBV29-1 with TRBJ1-3; TRBD1 matches at 8 bases. Germline CDR1 and CDR2: SQVTM and ANQGSEA. The CDR3 has 14 amino acids. V lost 7 bases, J lost 4 bases, and 9 bases stayed unmatched. The CDR3 DNA sequence: TGCAGCGCCGGGGGACGACAGGGGGGAAACACCATATATTTT. Amino acid sequence: CSAGGRQGGNTIYF.

This clone was seen just once. This rearrangement joins TRBV18 to TRBJ2-5; a weak D match, TRBD2 (6 bases). The germline V gene has CDR1 KGHSH and CDR2 LQKENI. This CDR3 is built from 14 residues. V was pared by 5 bases and J by 2 bases, with 12 bases between. Here the CDR3 DNA reads TGTGCCAGCTCAGCGGGACGGACACAAGAGACCCAGTACTTC. This translates into CASSAGRTQETQYF.

The gene calls are TRBV10-3 and TRBJ2-7; 12 nucleotides line up with TRBD1. The length of the CDR3 is 16 residues. V lost 4 bases to trimming and J lost 5 bases; unmatched junction nucleotides: 9. Germline-derived CDR1 and CDR2 are ENHRY and SYGVKD. Here the CDR3 DNA reads TGTGCCATCAGTGCCCCGCTCGGGACAGGGGGCGACGAGCAGTACTTC. Its protein is CAISAPLGTGGDEQYF.

The chain joins TRBV5-1 to TRBJ1-6; tentative D call: TRBD1 (5 bases). V shed 4 bases and J shed 6 bases, with 17 bases lying between them. The CDR3 consists of 16 residues. The germline CDR1 and CDR2 sequences are SGHRS and YFSETQ. CDR3 nucleotide sequence: TGCGCCAGCAGCACCGGACAAATTTGGATTAATTCACCCCTCCACTTT. Encoded protein: CASSTGQIWINSPLHF.

The sample holds a few counts of this clone. V usage is TRBV5-1 and J usage is TRBJ1-2; no definite D call. This CDR3 is 13 amino acids long. Trimming took off 0 bases at V and 4 bases at J, with 7 bases between the two ends. Germline CDR1 is SGHRS and CDR2 is YFSETQ. In nucleotides, the CDR3 is TGCGCCAGCAGCTTGGAGGAGGGCTATGGCTACACCTTC. As protein: CASSLEEGYGYTF.

This clone was detected only once. This chain connects TRBV19 to TRBJ1-2; D is ambiguous. V was shortened by 7 bases and J by 6 bases, with 18 bases between the two germline ends. Germline lookup yields CDR1 LNHDA and CDR2 SQIVND (reference sequence). The CDR3 has 14 residues. The DNA of the CDR3 is TGTGCCAGTACCCGTAGAGCTACTTCTGATGGCTACACCTTC. Translation: CASTRRATSDGYTF.

This chain links TRBV11-2 with TRBJ2-3; D is ambiguous. CDR3 size: 14 residues. Germline V gives CDR1 SGHAT, CDR2 FQNNGV. The V end was cut by 2 bases, the J end by 1 base, with 7 bases between. The CDR3 sequence is CASSLIAGTDTQYF. The CDR3 DNA is TGTGCCAGCAGCTTAATAGCTGGCACAGATACGCAGTATTTT.

This clone was detected ten times or more. The rearrangement uses TRBV5-1 and TRBJ1-1, with 7 bases that match TRBD1. CDR3 length equals 15 residues. Trimming took 1 base from V and 1 from J; bases not matched to a gene: 4. CDR1 is SGHRS, CDR2 YFSETQ, per germline. Here the CDR3 reads CASSLTGTANTEAFF. The CDR3 DNA sequence: TGCGCCAGCAGCTTGACGGGGACAGCGAACACTGAAGCTTTCTTT. Full variable domain (missing parts from reference TRBV5-1 and TRBJ1-1): KAGVTQTPRYLIKTRGQQVTLSCSPISGHRSVSWYQQTPGQGLQFLFEYFSETQRNKGNFPGRFSGRQFSNSRSEMNVSTLELGDSALYLCASSLTGTANTEAFFGQGTRLTVV.

This rearrangement joins TRBV30 to TRBJ1-5; D is possibly TRBD1 (5 bases). Trimming pared 1 base from V and 0 bases from J, leaving 10 bases between. This CDR3 is 15 amino acids long. In germline, CDR1 is GTSNPN, CDR2 SVGIG (reference sequence). This CDR3 reads CAWSEGTYSNQPQHF. The CDR3 region has the DNA TGTGCCTGGAGTGAGGGGACTTATAGCAATCAGCCCCAGCATTTT.

The chain recombines TRBV6-5 with TRBJ1-4; possible D gene TRBD1, 5 bases. The length of the CDR3 is 14 residues. Per germline, CDR1 MNHEY and CDR2 SVGAGI. The V end was cut by 2 bases, the J end by 5 bases, with 9 bases between. The CDR3: CASSYGGTNEKLFF. CDR3 DNA sequence: TGTGCCAGCAGTTACGGGGGGACGAATGAAAAACTGTTTTTT.

This clone showed up just once. The gene calls are TRBV27 and TRBJ2-1; TRBD2 agrees at 8 bases. Germline lookup yields CDR1 MNHEY and CDR2 SMNVEV (reference sequence). The CDR3 sequence is 15 residues long. The trim removed 2 bases at V and 4 bases at J, leaving 4 bases unmatched. CDR3 amino acids: CASSLKAGAYNEQFF. Written as DNA, the CDR3 is TGTGCCAGCAGTTTAAAAGCGGGGGCGTACAATGAGCAGTTCTTC.

The rearrangement uses TRBV12-3 or TRBV12-4 and TRBJ2-3; 8 bases line up with TRBD1. The V and J ends lost 7 bases and 4 bases, in that order; junction bases with no gene match: 1. CDR3 length: 12 residues. CDR3 in DNA: TGTGCCAGCACAGGGGGCTCAGATACGCAGTATTTT. It yields the protein CASTGGSDTQYF.

The V gene is TRBV14, the J gene TRBJ2-7, with D possibly TRBD1 on 5 matching bases. There are 14 residues in the CDR3. Germline loops: CDR1 SGHDN, CDR2 FVKESK. Between the trimmed V and J ends, which lost 1 base and 5 bases, there was a span of 12 bases. The CDR3 bases are TGTGCCAGCAGCCAAGTTGGCAGGGCCCACGAGCAGTACTTC. Its translation: CASSQVGRAHEQYF.

This clone was counted between two and nine times. The chain has TRBV10-3 and TRBJ1-2, with D unclear. The CDR3 is 13 amino acids. The germline V and J ends were trimmed by 2 bases and 8 bases, with 12 bases remaining between them. The germline gives CDR1 ENHRY, CDR2 SYGVKD. The CDR3: CAISEGGLQGYTF. DNA of the CDR3: TGTGCCATCAGTGAGGGCGGCCTTCAGGGCTACACCTTC.

The genes are TRBV7-9 and TRBJ2-7, with 8 bases identical to TRBD2. V was pared by 1 base and J by 0 bases, with 2 bases of the junction left unmatched. Germline V gene sequence: CDR1 SEHNR, CDR2 FQNEAQ (reference sequence). The CDR3 is 15 amino acids. In nucleotides, the CDR3 is TGTGCCAGCAGCTTAGGCGGGGGGTTCTCCTACGAGCAGTACTTC. Its protein product is CASSLGGGFSYEQYF.

The rearrangement joins TRBV5-6 to TRBJ2-6, with a weak D call TRBD1 (6 bases). V was trimmed by 0 bases and J by 12 bases, leaving 13 bases between them. This CDR3 has 14 amino acids. Germline lookup yields CDR1 SGHDT and CDR2 YYEEEE. CDR3: CASSLGTVKVVLTF. The CDR3 bases are TGTGCCAGCAGCTTGGGGACAGTAAAGGTCGTCCTGACTTTC.

The chain carries TRBV2 and TRBJ2-7; D gene unclear. Germline assignment: CDR1 SNHLY and CDR2 FYNNEI. V was shortened by 6 bases and J by 6 bases, with 18 bases between the two germline ends. This CDR3 is 14 amino acids long. CDR3 bases: TGTGCCAGCAGCGAACTGGCGGTGGGTGGCGAGCAGTACTTC. Residues: CASSELAVGGEQYF.